What follows are 20 T cell receptor beta chains derived from one specimen sequenced in a study of response to subunit inactivated influenza vaccine. In TCRdb, the RT-PCR reads were re-called with MiXCR into one record per CDR3 protein. The table includes about 570,000 distinct CDR3 sequences, approximately 11% detected once. These data were likewise used in another study, on T cells expressing NK-cell markers. That report notes: The authors made TCR beta cDNA libraries by 5'RACE template switching. This switching added a universal primer site and UMIs.

This specimen consisted of PBMCs from blood, obtained on the day of vaccination. These receptors originate from a man aged 50 to 59 who received an inactivated influenza vaccine.

This clonotype was counted at least ten times. In DNA, the CDR3 is TGTGCCAGCAGTTCGGGACAGGGAGATGGAAACACCATATATTTT. Amino acid sequence: CASSSGQGDGNTIYF. The V call is TRBV12-3 or TRBV12-4, the J call TRBJ1-3; 9 nucleotides align to TRBD1. With V trimmed by 4 bases and J by 3 bases, 4 bases remained unmatched. This CDR3 has 15 amino acids.

The genes are TRBV9 and TRBJ1-1; D might be TRBD1 (6 bases). Germline CDR1 SGDLS, CDR2 YYNGEE. CDR3 length: 14 residues. Trimming took 2 bases from V and 4 from J, leaving 12 bases between them. The CDR3 here is CASSVGGSGTEAFF. In DNA, the CDR3 is TGTGCCAGCAGCGTCGGGGGCTCAGGCACTGAAGCTTTCTTT.

The V and J genes are TRBV5-1 and TRBJ2-5, with D perhaps TRBD2 (6 bases). V was trimmed by 4 bases and J by 8 bases, leaving 15 bases between them. The CDR3 runs 13 residues. Germline V gene data show CDR1 as SGHRS and CDR2 as YFSETQ. The CDR3 nucleotides are TGCGCCAGCAGCCCCCAATTAGGGACTACCCAGTACTTC. Amino acid sequence: CASSPQLGTTQYF.

The chain combines TRBV7-2 with TRBJ2-3; perhaps TRBD1 as D (5 bases). Per germline, CDR1 SGHTA and CDR2 FQGNSA. Trimming shortened V by 2 bases and J by 4 bases, and 10 bases separated the two germline ends. This CDR3 region has 14 residues. CDR3 nucleotide sequence: TGTGCCAGCAGCTTACGGGCAGGGCCAGATACGCAGTATTTT. As protein: CASSLRAGPDTQYF.

In this sample, this clonotype turned up a few times. The CDR3 DNA reads as TGCGCCAGCAGCTTGGTTGCGGGGGGGGACAATGAGCAGTTCTTC. This gives the protein CASSLVAGGDNEQFF. The chain carries TRBV5-1 and TRBJ2-1, with 9 bases identical to TRBD2. CDR3 size: 15 residues. V lost 0 bases, J lost 5 bases, and 3 bases stayed unmatched. In germline, CDR1 is SGHRS, CDR2 YFSETQ.

The chain uses TRBV19 and TRBJ2-5, with 8 bases that match TRBD1. Germline CDR1 and CDR2: LNHDA and SQIVND (reference sequence). The J segment lost 3 bases and the V segment lost 9 bases, leaving 6 bases of the junction unmatched. The length of the CDR3 is 13 residues. CDR3 sequence: CASRGTGKETQYF. The CDR3 nucleotides read TGTGCCAGCCGGGGGACAGGCAAAGAGACCCAGTACTTC.

CDR3 loop: CASSLIRLAGNKNIQYF. The CDR3 region has the DNA TGTGCCAGCAGTTTGATCAGACTAGCGGGGAACAAAAACATTCAGTACTTC. This chain joins TRBV28 and TRBJ2-4; TRBD2 agrees at 11 bases. Germline CDR1 is MDHEN and CDR2 is SYDVKM. Trimming at V came to 3 bases and at J to 3 bases, leaving 7 bases not matched to a gene. The CDR3 sequence is 17 residues long.

This clonotype appeared a few times. This chain uses TRBV7-2 with TRBJ1-1; the D gene is possibly TRBD1 (6 bases). The V end lost 5 bases, the J end lost 3 bases, and 16 bases lay between the germline ends. From germline, CDR1 is SGHTA and CDR2 FQGNSA. This CDR3 is 15 amino acids long. CDR3 bases: TGTGCCAGCAGCGCCCGACAGGCGAGATACACTGAAGCTTTCTTT. Its translation is CASSARQARYTEAFF.

The chain joins TRBV5-4 to TRBJ2-1; maybe TRBD1 (6 bases). The CDR3 is 15 residues long. Germline loops: CDR1 SGHNT, CDR2 YYREEE (reference sequence). Trimming shortened V by 2 bases and J by 7 bases, and 16 bases separated the two germline ends. DNA of the CDR3: TGTGCCAGCAGCTTTGATCTTGGGGACAAGAATGAGCAGTTCTTC. Translation: CASSFDLGDKNEQFF.

This clonotype was counted ten times or more. The chain employs TRBV29-1 and TRBJ2-5; D gene uncertain. This CDR3 spans 12 amino acids. Trimming took off 7 bases at V and 4 bases at J, with 13 bases between the two ends. Germline V lookup: CDR1 SQVTM, CDR2 ANQGSEA. The CDR3 nucleotides read TGCAGCGCCGAAAGGCAGGTAGAGACCCAGTACTTC. Translating it yields CSAERQVETQYF.

This clonotype has more than one count but fewer than ten. This chain connects TRBV4-3 to TRBJ2-5; the D gene is possibly TRBD2 (6 bases). The CDR3 consists of 15 residues. Deletions cut 1 base from V and 1 base from J, with 10 bases between. From germline, CDR1 is LGHNA and CDR2 YSLEER. The CDR3 is CASSQAGLPQETQYF. The CDR3 DNA is TGCGCCAGCAGCCAAGCGGGACTGCCCCAAGAGACCCAGTACTTC.

The chain joins TRBV7-9 to TRBJ1-5; the D gene is possibly TRBD1 (6 bases). Germline V CDR1 and CDR2: SEHNR, FQNEAQ (reference sequence). Trimming cost V 6 bases and J 6 bases, with 12 bases left between them. This CDR3 spans 13 amino acids. The CDR3 protein is CASSTTGSQPQHF. DNA for the CDR3: TGTGCCAGCAGTACCACAGGGAGTCAGCCCCAGCATTTT.

This clonotype was seen a handful of times. The chain couples TRBV9 to TRBJ2-3; maybe TRBD2 (5 bases). V lost 0 bases and J lost 4, with 15 bases in between. The CDR3 runs 16 residues. Germline V CDR1 and CDR2: SGDLS, YYNGEE. The CDR3 nucleotides are TGTGCCAGCAGCGTAGACGGGGTCGGAGGCTCAGATACGCAGTATTTT. Translated: CASSVDGVGGSDTQYF.

Many counts were recorded for this clonotype. This chain connects TRBV10-3 to TRBJ2-1; 9 bases are shared with TRBD1. Per the germline V gene, CDR1 is ENHRY and CDR2 is SYGVKD. Germline trimming cut 1 base from V and 8 bases from J; bases unmatched to any gene: 6. The CDR3 consists of 15 residues. This chain's CDR3 is CAISEYRTGADEQFF. CDR3 DNA sequence: TGTGCCATCAGTGAGTATCGGACAGGGGCGGATGAGCAGTTCTTC.

Ten or more counts support this clonotype. V and J are TRBV4-2 and TRBJ2-7; unclear D gene. The CDR3 runs 15 residues. Germline CDR1 and CDR2: LGHNA and YNFKEQ. V was trimmed by 3 bases and J by 3 bases, leaving 15 bases between them. The CDR3: CASSQETTRVYEQYF. CDR3 bases: TGTGCCAGCAGCCAGGAGACCACCCGGGTCTACGAGCAGTACTTC.

The sample holds a few counts of this clonotype. The chain combines TRBV10-3 with TRBJ1-2, with TRBD1 matching over 9 bases. From germline, CDR1 is ENHRY and CDR2 SYGVKD. The CDR3 is 13 amino acids. J gave up 2 bases and V 10 bases, and 5 bases lay outside the gene matches. For the CDR3, the DNA is TGTGCCACCGGAGGGACAGGGAACTATGGCTACACCTTC. It translates to CATGGTGNYGYTF.

The genes are TRBV2 and TRBJ2-7; 11 bases are a match to TRBD1. The junction had 7 bases not matched to a gene; V was cut back by 6 bases and J by 0 bases. The CDR3 is 16 residues long. Germline lookup yields CDR1 SNHLY and CDR2 FYNNEI. The CDR3 loop is CASSRTGTGGSYEQYF. In DNA form, the CDR3 reads TGTGCCAGCAGCAGGACCGGGACAGGGGGCTCCTACGAGCAGTACTTC.

This clonotype was counted at least ten times. This chain links TRBV4-1 with TRBJ2-7; D uncertain. CDR1 and CDR2 from the germline V gene are MGHRA and YSYEKL. The CDR3 has 13 amino acids. Trimming left V 3 bases short and J 3 bases short, with 9 bases between. CDR3 loop: CASSHPSSYEQYF. In DNA form, the CDR3 reads TGCGCCAGCAGCCACCCCTCAAGCTACGAGCAGTACTTC.

This chain links TRBV12-3 or TRBV12-4 with TRBJ1-5, with 7 positions matching TRBD1. The length of the CDR3 is 13 residues. V was pared by 6 bases and J by 5 bases, with 4 bases of the junction left unmatched. DNA of the CDR3: TGTGCCAGCAGGACGACAGGGCATCAGCCCCAGCATTTT. Translated, it gives CASRTTGHQPQHF.

This clonotype was seen more than once but under ten times. The CDR3 is CASSLLAGGGTDTQYF. CDR3 nucleotide sequence: TGCGCCAGCAGTCTTCTAGCGGGGGGAGGAACAGATACGCAGTATTTT. The chain uses TRBV5-1 and TRBJ2-3, with TRBD2 matching over 11 bases. CDR3 size: 16 residues. Germline values: CDR1 SGHRS, CDR2 YFSETQ. Trimming removed 5 bases from V and 3 bases from J; junction bases left unmatched: 8.